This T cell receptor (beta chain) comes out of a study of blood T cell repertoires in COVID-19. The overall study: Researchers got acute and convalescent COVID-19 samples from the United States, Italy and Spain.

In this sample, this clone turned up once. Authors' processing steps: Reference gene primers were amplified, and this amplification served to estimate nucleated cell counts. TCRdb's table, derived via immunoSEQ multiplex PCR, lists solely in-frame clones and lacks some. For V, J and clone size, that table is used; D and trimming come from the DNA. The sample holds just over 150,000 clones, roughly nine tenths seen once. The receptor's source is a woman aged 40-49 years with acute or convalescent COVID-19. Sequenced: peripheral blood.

The CDR3 here is CASSLDGQSSYEQYF. The CDR3 DNA is TGCGCCAGCAGCTTGGACGGACAGTCCTCCTACGAGCAGTACTTC. The chain has TRBV5-1 and TRBJ2-7; weak D call: TRBD1 (6 bases). There are 15 residues in the CDR3. From germline, CDR1 is SGHRS and CDR2 YFSETQ. Trimming left V 0 bases short and J 0 bases short, with 10 bases between. Supplemented by reference TRBV5-1 and TRBJ2-7, the full variable domain reads KAGVTQTPRYLIKTRGQQVTLSCSPISGHRSVSWYQQTPGQGLQFLFEYFSETQRNKGNFPGRFSGRQFSNSRSEMNVSTLELGDSALYLCASSLDGQSSYEQYFGPGTRLTVT.